This is a list of T cell receptor beta chains from one sample in a study of blood T cell repertoires in COVID-19. Produced via immunoSEQ multiplex PCR; TCRdb's table is partial and in-frame only. The sample has fewer than 250,000 clones, around four fifths seen once. Sequences were obtained from peripheral blood. Receptor source: a middle-aged woman with active or convalescent COVID-19. CDR3s include the opening cysteine and the closing phenylalanine or tryptophan. A D gene is named only where the DNA matches it firmly. Expanded clones are given a class, and other clones once, few, many or no size at all.

d_call clone_size j_call v_call cdr3_nt cdr3_aa
- few TRBJ2-7 TRBV5-6 TGTGCCAGCAGTTTCACAGGGGGGGCCTACGAGCAGTACTTC CASSFTGGAYEQYF
- - TRBJ2-7 TRBV5-1 TGCGCCAGCAGCATTGGACCGGGGGAGCAGTACTTC CASSIGPGEQYF
- - TRBJ1-2 TRBV9 TGTGCCAGCAGCTCAGCGGGGAGGGGAAGTGGCTACACCTTC CASSSAGRGSGYTF
- - TRBJ1-1 TRBV4-2 TGTGCCAGCAGCCAAGAAATGGGGCCCACTGAAGCTTTCTTT CASSQEMGPTEAFF
TRBD1 - TRBJ1-6 TRBV27 TGTGCCAGCAGGGGGACAGGGTGGGATTCACCCCTCCACTTT CASRGTGWDSPLHF
- - TRBJ1-2 TRBV7-8 TGTGCCAGCAGCACGAGGAACGGCGCGGCTCAGTATGGCTACACCTTC CASSTRNGAAQYGYTF
TRBD2 - TRBJ2-5 TRBV18 TGTGCCAGCTCCGAGACTAGCGCTCAAGAGACCCAGTACTTC CASSETSAQETQYF
TRBD1 - TRBJ1-6 TRBV30 TGTGCCTGGGGGCCGACAGGGATTAATTCACCCCTCCACTTT CAWGPTGINSPLHF
- - TRBJ2-3 TRBV5-4 TGTGCCAGCAGCTTGGACGCAGGGGCCACAGATACGCAGTATTTT CASSLDAGATDTQYF
- - TRBJ1-1 TRBV7-8 TGTGCCAGCAGCCCCTCCTTACAGGGTTTAGGCTCTGAAGCTTTCTTT CASSPSLQGLGSEAFF
TRBD1 - TRBJ1-5 TRBV27 TGTGCCAGCAGTTCAAACAGGGGCGGTCAGCCCCAGCATTTT CASSSNRGGQPQHF
TRBD1 - TRBJ2-1 TRBV7-9 TGTGCCAGCAGCTTACAGGGGGCGGACAATGAGCAGTTCTTC CASSLQGADNEQFF
TRBD1 - TRBJ2-7 TRBV6-2/TRBV6-3 TGTGCCAGCAGTCAAAGCCGGACAGGGGGCGGGTACGAGCAGTACTTC CASSQSRTGGGYEQYF
- - TRBJ1-3 TRBV18 TGTGCCAGCTCACCACTGTCCGGGGGCTCTGGAAACACCATATATTTT CASSPLSGGSGNTIYF
- - TRBJ2-2 TRBV4-3 TGCGCCAGCAGCCAAGATTGGAGACAGACGAACACCGGGGAGCTGTTTTTT CASSQDWRQTNTGELFF
- - TRBJ1-1 TRBV19 TGTGCCAGTAGTTGGGGCGGGAACACTGAAGCTTTCTTT CASSWGGNTEAFF
TRBD1 few TRBJ1-1 TRBV18 TGTGCCAGCTCAGCGACTACGGGACAGGGGGCAGAAGCTTTCTTT CASSATTGQGAEAFF
TRBD2 - TRBJ2-3 TRBV5-4 TGTGCCAGCAGCTTGGGGGGGACTAGCGGGAGGACCCTCACAGATACGCAGTATTTT CASSLGGTSGRTLTDTQYF
TRBD2 - TRBJ2-7 TRBV27 TGTGCCAGCAGTCCCGACAGCGGGAGGAGCTCCTACGAGCAGTACTTC CASSPDSGRSSYEQYF
- - TRBJ1-2 TRBV2 TGTGCCAGCACTCCGGAGAGTGACCGTGGCTACACCTTC CASTPESDRGYTF
- - TRBJ1-1 TRBV12-5 TGTGCTAGTGGTTTGCGGCAGGGCGCCGGGGCTTTCTTT CASGLRQGAGAFF
TRBD1 - TRBJ2-7 TRBV19 TGTGCCAGTAGTATAGGGACAACAGGGGGCGAGCAGTACTTC CASSIGTTGGEQYF
- - TRBJ1-5 TRBV21-1 TGTGCCAGCAGCAAAGCGGGCCGGACTCACCATCAGCCCCAGCATTTT CASSKAGRTHHQPQHF
- once TRBJ2-7 TRBV3-1/TRBV3-2 TGTGCCAGCAGGGACGTACGGGGCTACGAGCAGTACTTC CASRDVRGYEQYF
- - TRBJ1-4 TRBV4-1 TGCGCCAGCAGCCACGATCGACCAGGGGCTAGTGAAAAACTGTTTTTT CASSHDRPGASEKLFF
- - TRBJ1-1 TRBV7-9 TGTGCCAGCAGCCCCACTTGGAACACTGAAGCTTTCTTT CASSPTWNTEAFF
- - TRBJ1-3 TRBV5-1 TGCGCCAGCAGCTTGGGGGGGCATACTGGAAACACCATATATTTT CASSLGGHTGNTIYF
TRBD1 - TRBJ2-5 TRBV5-4 TGTGCCAGCAGCCTCGGGGACAGCCCTAGGGGGGAGACCCAGTACTTC CASSLGDSPRGETQYF
- - TRBJ2-1 TRBV11-3 TGTGCCAGCAGCTTAGAGGGACTCCAGTACAATGAGCAGTTCTTC CASSLEGLQYNEQFF
- - TRBJ2-5 TRBV7-2 TGTGCCAGCAGCCCCCTGGGCGTCCTGGGAGAGACCCAGTACTTC CASSPLGVLGETQYF
- - TRBJ2-5 TRBV25-1 TGTGCCAGCAGTGGCCCTTGGGGAGGAGAGACCCAGTACTTC CASSGPWGGETQYF
- - TRBJ1-2 TRBV9 TGTGCCAGCAGCGGAGGAAAGGATAGCTATGGCTACACCTTC CASSGGKDSYGYTF
- - TRBJ2-7 TRBV6-5 TGTGCCAGCAGTCCGAGACAGCGTTCCTACGAGCAGTACTTC CASSPRQRSYEQYF
TRBD2 - TRBJ2-5 TRBV4-2 TGTGCCAGCAGCCAAGAGGGGAGGGGAGGGGAGACCCAGTACTTC CASSQEGRGGETQYF
TRBD1 - TRBJ2-5 TRBV7-8 TGTGCCAGCAGCTCCGGGACAGGGGTTGAGACCCAGTACTTC CASSSGTGVETQYF
TRBD2 - TRBJ2-3 TRBV3-1/TRBV3-2 TGTGCCAGCAGCCAAGACGGAGCGGGAACTAGCGGCACAGATACGCAGTATTTT CASSQDGAGTSGTDTQYF
- few TRBJ1-1 TRBV5-5 TGTGCCAGCAGCCCTCACACTAAACCGGACACTGAAGCTTTCTTT CASSPHTKPDTEAFF
TRBD2 few TRBJ2-7 TRBV24-1 TGTGCCACCAGTGGTCCGGGACTAGCGGGATTTTCGAACGAGCAGTACTTC CATSGPGLAGFSNEQYF
- - TRBJ2-5 TRBV25-1 TGTGCCAGCAGTGAAGAGGTCGAGACCCAGTACTTC CASSEEVETQYF
TRBD1 - TRBJ2-2 TRBV11-3 TGTGCCAGCAGCACCCGGACAGGGGTCGCCGGGGAGCTGTTTTTT CASSTRTGVAGELFF
- - TRBJ2-7 TRBV7-2 TGTGCCAGCAGATTAAAGTTAGGAGAGGGCGAGCAGTACTTC CASRLKLGEGEQYF
TRBD1 - TRBJ2-4 TRBV5-8 TGTGCCAGCAGTATGGGACAGGGTGGATACATTCAGTACTTC CASSMGQGGYIQYF